This T cell receptor beta chain was retrieved from a study of shared clonotypes between healthy human individuals. Study-level points and caveats: Rarefaction curves obtained for sorted subsets showed sequencing incomplete despite large depth. The donor pool, a small one, limited the genetic and exposure-history diversity represented. Four donors shared about 4.8% of their naive CD4 clonotypes.

In regard to this clone: Its target is not known.

TCRdb's table, derived via immunoSEQ multiplex PCR, lists solely in-frame clones and lacks some. The sample lists millions of clones; roughly 92% were seen once. Recent vaccinations or acute infections were absent in the healthy HIV-negative adult donors. Per the germline V gene, CDR1 is SGHNT and CDR2 is YYREEE (reference sequence). V was shortened by 7 bases and J by 7 bases, with 14 bases between the two germline ends. The CDR3 contains 13 residues. The chain combines TRBV5-4 with TRBJ2-2; no definite D call. The specimen was naive CD4+ T cells sorted from blood. As for subset: CD45RA+ positively selected. The source of this sequence is a man younger than 35 in good health. The CDR3 nucleotides are TGTGCCAGCTCTCTAGGGTTGGGCGGGGAGCTGTTTTTT. Its protein is CASSLGLGGELFF.